This passage covers 3 T cell receptor beta chains from one sample sequenced in a study of cytomegalovirus exposure and HLA in healthy donors. The PCR was carried out with 60 Vbeta primers and 13 Jbeta primers. Here immunoSEQ multiplex PCR was the method, and the copy in TCRdb shows in-frame clones only, minus some. In the table there are about 160,000 clones, about three quarters of which are singletons. Sequencing input: PBMCs. These receptor sequences come from a female donor in good health and CMV-seronegative.

V is TRBV7-3 and J is TRBJ2-1; D gene ambiguous. The CDR3 length is 15 residues. The ends were cut back, 1 base at V and 0 bases at J, with 7 bases in the middle. Per germline, CDR1 SGHTA and CDR2 FQGTGA. DNA of the CDR3: TGTGCCAGCAGCTTAAAGGCGGACTCCTACAATGAGCAGTTCTTC. This gives the protein CASSLKADSYNEQFF.

Only a few counts were recorded for this clone. The chain recombines TRBV10-2 with TRBJ1-2, with 8 bases that match TRBD1. The germline CDR1 and CDR2 sequences are WSHSY and SAAADI. The V gene end was trimmed by 0 bases and the J gene end by 8 bases; junction bases not matched to a gene: 11. There are 16 residues in the CDR3. CDR3 coding DNA: TGCGCCAGCAGTGAGTCAGCTGGACAGGGTGTTTTCGGCTACACCTTC. It yields the protein CASSESAGQGVFGYTF.

The CDR3 nucleotides read TGCGCCAGCAGCTCCTTTCAGGGGAACACTGAAGCTTTCTTT. It encodes CASSSFQGNTEAFF. The chain combines TRBV5-1 with TRBJ1-1; perhaps TRBD1 as D (5 bases). The CDR3 covers 14 residues. The germline CDR1 and CDR2 sequences are SGHRS and YFSETQ. The V gene lost 3 bases and the J gene lost 1 base, with 10 bases spanning the gap.